This T cell receptor beta chain is drawn from a study of spatial heterogeneity in lung cancer. Time point: blood at routine non-recurrence follow-up after resection. A distinct unique molecular identifier was carried by each TCR cDNA molecule. TCRdb re-called the 5' RACE reads with MiXCR, one entry per CDR3 protein. There are fewer than 25,000 distinct CDR3 sequences in the sample; 9.7% occur only once, and roughly 20% lies in the top ten. Trimming left V 0 bases short and J 2 bases short, with 10 bases between. There are 15 residues in the CDR3. Germline CDR1 and CDR2: SGHDT and YYEEEE. V is TRBV5-6 and J is TRBJ2-3; D call uncertain. Source: PBMCs, taken at follow-up. The sequence came from a male donor with early-stage non-small cell lung cancer. CDR3 sequence reads: CASSLVEEYTDTQYF. DNA for the CDR3: TGTGCCAGCAGCTTGGTTGAGGAATACACAGATACGCAGTATTTT.